A single sample gave rise to the 2 T cell receptor beta chains below, sequenced in a study of shared clonotypes between healthy human individuals. Generated by immunoSEQ multiplex PCR, the TCRdb table keeps only in-frame clones and is missing some. The sample lists roughly 2.1 million clones; roughly 91% were seen once. Naive CD8 populations comprised CD45RO-negative cells positively selected for CCR7, excluding terminally differentiated effector memory CD45RA+ cells. Sequenced: naive CD8+ T cells from PBMCs. These receptors all stem from a man between 18 and 35 years old in good health. Some clones in this sample may be carry-over from other donors' samples.

The chain joins TRBV7-2 to TRBJ2-7; no definite D call. The germline gives CDR1 SGHTA, CDR2 FQGNSA. The CDR3 sequence is 15 residues long. V was cut by 4 bases and J by 2 bases, with 15 bases left in between. The CDR3 DNA is TGTGCCAGCAGCTACGCGGATTACGGCCCCTACGAGCAGTACTTC. It specifies CASSYADYGPYEQYF.

The V gene is TRBV5-5, the J gene TRBJ1-2; TRBD1 agrees at 11 bases. The germline gives CDR1 SGHKS, CDR2 YYEKEE (reference sequence). V was clipped by 2 bases and J by 8 bases; unmatched bases: 8. The CDR3 is 15 residues long. The CDR3 nucleotides are TGTGCCAGCAGCTTCCAGGACAGGGGGCATGGAGGCTACACCTTC. This gives the protein CASSFQDRGHGGYTF.